These T cell receptor beta chains were read from a single sample in a study of shared clonotypes between healthy human individuals. Measured with immunoSEQ multiplex PCR; TCRdb has only the in-frame clones, and not every one. The data contain about 600,000 clones, more than 95% of them singletons. Sequencing was done on a sample of naive CD4+ T cells sorted from blood. These receptors originate from a woman younger than 45 in good health. CDR3s include the opening cysteine and the closing phenylalanine or tryptophan. D genes are given only for firm matches. Some rows mark clone size as missing; the rest say once, few, many or name a class of expanded clone.

abundance,len,j_gene,v_gene,d_gene,CDR3nt,CDR3aa
.,17,TRBJ2-7,TRBV28,.,TGTGCCAGCATTAAACGAGGGGGAGAATGGTCCCCCGACGAGCAGTACTTC,CASIKRGGEWSPDEQYF
once,15,TRBJ2-6,TRBV30,TRBD1,TGTGCCCCGGGACAGGGAAACTCTGGGGCCAACGTCCTGACTTTC,CAPGQGNSGANVLTF
.,15,TRBJ2-7,TRBV10-1,.,TGCGCCAGCAGTGCAGGGGAGCCCATGTCCTACGAGCAGTACTTC,CASSAGEPMSYEQYF
.,15,TRBJ2-7,TRBV5-1,.,TGCGCCAGCAGCTTGACTACAGGGATCTCCTACGAGCAGTACTTC,CASSLTTGISYEQYF
.,15,TRBJ2-7,TRBV18,TRBD1,TGTGCCAGCTCCGCGGGGACAGGGAGTACCTACGAGCAGTACTTC,CASSAGTGSTYEQYF
.,15,TRBJ1-3,TRBV2,TRBD1,TGTGCCAGCAGTGACCAGGGGGCTTATGGAAACACCATATATTTT,CASSDQGAYGNTIYF
once,14,TRBJ2-7,TRBV28,TRBD1,TGTGCCAGCATCGGACAGGGGGGTTCCTACGAGCAGTACTTC,CASIGQGGSYEQYF
.,16,TRBJ2-7,TRBV27,.,TGTGCCAGCAGTTTATTATCCCCGACTAGGCCCTACGAGCAGTACTTC,CASSLLSPTRPYEQYF
.,16,TRBJ2-2,TRBV7-2,TRBD1,TGTGCCAGCAGCTTAGCAGGACAGGGTTTGGGCGGGGAGCTGTTTTTT,CASSLAGQGLGGELFF
.,16,TRBJ2-5,TRBV6-1,TRBD1,TGTGCCAGCAGTGAAGCTACGGGACAGGGCCTAAGGACCCAGTACTTC,CASSEATGQGLRTQYF
.,15,TRBJ2-5,TRBV2,.,TGTGCCAGTAGGCGCCGCTTGGGGACGGAAGAGACCCAGTACTTC,CASRRRLGTEETQYF
.,14,TRBJ2-7,TRBV2,TRBD1,TGTGCCAGCAGTGAAGAGGGGACAGGGAACGAGCAGTACTTC,CASSEEGTGNEQYF
.,14,TRBJ2-2,TRBV27,.,TGTGCCAGCGGTGGCTATACGAACACCGGGGAGCTGTTTTTT,CASGGYTNTGELFF
.,16,TRBJ1-2,TRBV27,.,TGTGCCAGCAGTTTACGACGGGCGCAAGCTAACTATGGCTACACCTTC,CASSLRRAQANYGYTF
.,12,TRBJ2-5,TRBV14,.,TGTGCCAGCAGCCGAACCCCTAGGACCCAGTACTTC,CASSRTPRTQYF
.,16,TRBJ2-5,TRBV6-5,TRBD1,TGTGCCAGCAGTTCCGGGACAGGGATGTTCCAAGAGACCCAGTACTTC,CASSSGTGMFQETQYF
.,14,TRBJ1-6,TRBV19,.,TGTGCCAGTAACCTCAGGGGAGGAAATTCACCCCTCCACTTT,CASNLRGGNSPLHF
few,13,TRBJ1-5,TRBV2,.,TGTGCCAGCAGTATAAGTAGCAATCAGCCCCAGCATTTT,CASSISSNQPQHF
.,12,TRBJ2-7,TRBV6-5,.,TGTGCCAGCAGCCGAAAGGGGTACGAGCAGTACTTC,CASSRKGYEQYF
.,14,TRBJ1-4,TRBV30,.,TGTGCGCAGAGGACCACGGGACACTCCGAAAAACTGTTTTTT,CAQRTTGHSEKLFF
.,14,TRBJ2-7,TRBV28,.,TGTGCCAGCAGTGCGACTGGGATTAGGGACGAGCAGTACTTC,CASSATGIRDEQYF
.,13,TRBJ1-1,TRBV11-2,.,TGTGCCAGCAGCTTGGAGTTGAACACTGAAGCTTTCTTT,CASSLELNTEAFF
.,12,TRBJ2-5,TRBV14,TRBD1,TGTGCCAGCAGCCCAGGGGGCGCAGGGTTCTACTTC,CASSPGGAGFYF
once,13,TRBJ1-5,TRBV2,.,TGTGCCAGCAGGGAACAGGACGGTCAGCCCCAGCATTTT,CASREQDGQPQHF
.,13,TRBJ1-1,TRBV2,TRBD1,TGTGCCAGCAGTCAACAGGGGGCAACTGAAGCTTTCTTT,CASSQQGATEAFF
.,13,TRBJ2-5,TRBV7-9,TRBD2,TGTGCCAGCGCCCGGGGGGACCCAGGGACCCAGTACTTC,CASARGDPGTQYF
.,17,TRBJ2-5,TRBV27,TRBD1,TGTGCCAGCAGCACACGGGGACAGGGGGTAGGAGGAGAGACCCAGTACTTC,CASSTRGQGVGGETQYF
.,16,TRBJ2-3,TRBV18,TRBD1,TGTGCCAGCTCACCTTCAGCAGGGGGCAGGGCAGATACGCAGTATTTT,CASSPSAGGRADTQYF
.,11,TRBJ2-1,TRBV20-1,.,TGCAGTGCTCGGAGGCAATGGGAGCAGTTCTTC,CSARRQWEQFF
.,16,TRBJ1-5,TRBV6-1,.,TGTGCCAGCAGTGAAGTCCCAGGGCCCGTATCACGGCCCCAGCATTTT,CASSEVPGPVSRPQHF
.,15,TRBJ2-4,TRBV4-1,.,TGCGCCAGCAGCCAAGGTGGTGGAGGGAAAAACATTCAGTACTTC,CASSQGGGGKNIQYF
.,16,TRBJ1-4,TRBV5-1,TRBD1,TGCGCCAGCAGCTTGGGACAGGGGCGACGGGATGAAAAACTGTTTTTT,CASSLGQGRRDEKLFF
.,15,TRBJ1-4,TRBV5-1,.,TGCGCCAGCAGCTTGGCAGCGGGGCTAGGCGAAAAACTGTTTTTT,CASSLAAGLGEKLFF
once,14,TRBJ2-5,TRBV27,TRBD2,TGTGCCAGCGGCACGACTAGCGGAAAAGAGACCCAGTACTTC,CASGTTSGKETQYF
.,18,TRBJ2-1,TRBV21-1,.,TGTGCCAGCAGCAAAGGCGGCAGAGCCAGAAGCTCCTACAATGAGCAGTTCTTC,CASSKGGRARSSYNEQFF
.,15,TRBJ2-5,TRBV7-3,.,TGTGCCAGCAGCGCGACGGCCGGGAGTCAAGAGACCCAGTACTTC,CASSATAGSQETQYF
.,16,TRBJ2-1,TRBV23-1,TRBD2,TGCGCCAGCAGTCAACTCACTAGCGGGAGAGAGGATGAGCAGTTCTTC,CASSQLTSGREDEQFF
.,15,TRBJ1-5,TRBV2,TRBD1,TGTGCCAGCAGCGGACAGGGGTATAGCAATCAGCCCCAGCATTTT,CASSGQGYSNQPQHF
.,14,TRBJ2-5,TRBV11-2,TRBD2,TGTGCCAGCAGCCTAGCGCGGGGGGCTGAGACCCAGTACTTC,CASSLARGAETQYF
once,15,TRBJ2-7,TRBV2,TRBD1,TGTGCCAGCAGCGGTACAGGGGGATCGACCTACGAGCAGTACTTC,CASSGTGGSTYEQYF
.,19,TRBJ1-2,TRBV19,.,TGTGCCAGTAGTACAAACTCCGACAGGCAACGCCCCTATGGCTATGGCTACACCTTC,CASSTNSDRQRPYGYGYTF
.,18,TRBJ2-7,TRBV5-1,TRBD2,TGCGCCAGCAGCCCCTCACCAACTAGCGGGAGGACCTCCTACGAGCAGTACTTC,CASSPSPTSGRTSYEQYF